This record covers a single T cell receptor (beta chain). Its antigen is unidentified. Sequencing was performed with immunoSEQ multiplex PCR; in TCRdb, only in-frame clones are kept and a portion is missing. The top ten hold roughly 7.1% of the sample, which has approximately 17,000 clones, more than 75% seen once. CDR3 length equals 15 residues. CDR1 SGHRS and CDR2 YFSETQ come from the germline V gene. V shed 0 bases and J 3 bases; nucleotides not matched to a gene: 6. This entry belongs to a study of neoadjuvant nivolumab and ipilimumab in lung cancer. Overall study results and limits: From pretherapy to surgery, tumor richness and clonality rose with dual therapy.

The sequences come from tumor tissue, collected after neoadjuvant nivolumab, alone or with ipilimumab, at or shortly before surgery. The chain carries TRBV5-1 and TRBJ2-7, with TRBD2 identical over 7 bases. The TCR comes from an adult with non-small cell lung cancer. CDR3 sequence: CASSLAGGPIYEQYF. CDR3 in DNA: TGCGCCAGCAGCTTGGCGGGGGGACCGATCTACGAGCAGTACTTC.